Presented here are 21 T cell receptor beta chains from one specimen sequenced in a study of blood T cell repertoires in COVID-19. This table comes from immunoSEQ multiplex PCR, and its TCRdb copy is limited to in-frame clones, with some not included. Among tens of thousands of clones listed, about 87% were seen once. The sequenced sample was peripheral blood. The receptor set was obtained from a woman between 50 and 59 years old with acute or convalescent COVID-19.

The chain carries TRBV28 and TRBJ1-2, with TRBD1 matching 10 bases. Germline assignment: CDR1 MDHEN and CDR2 SYDVKM. Unmatched junction bases numbered 4, after V lost 4 bases and J lost 2 bases. The CDR3 contains 15 residues. CDR3 loop: CASSSGTGANYGYTF. CDR3 DNA sequence: TGTGCCAGCAGTTCAGGGACAGGGGCAAACTATGGCTACACCTTC.

The chain joins TRBV28 to TRBJ2-1; D is perhaps TRBD1 (6 bases). V was pared by 6 bases and J by 5 bases, with 23 bases between. Per the germline V gene, CDR1 is MDHEN and CDR2 is SYDVKM. This CDR3 has 17 residues. This CDR3 reads CASRQGPGQKSNNEQFF. The CDR3 bases are TGTGCCAGCAGACAAGGCCCCGGACAGAAAAGCAACAATGAGCAGTTCTTC.

This clone was seen just once. DNA of the CDR3: TGTGCCAGCAGTGAGGGGGCAGGGAGTTCACCCCTCCACTTT. Translating gives CASSEGAGSSPLHF. The chain carries TRBV28 and TRBJ1-6; TRBD1 matches 7 bases. Germline V gives CDR1 MDHEN, CDR2 SYDVKM. The CDR3 has 14 residues. V shed 5 bases and J 9 bases; nucleotides not matched to a gene: 7.

For this clone: One end of the junction is discordant with germline, which a read error may explain. The chain carries TRBV28 and TRBJ2-7, with TRBD1 identical over 7 bases. In germline, CDR1 is MDHEN, CDR2 SYDVKM. The CDR3 is made up of 15 amino acids. For the CDR3, the DNA is TGTGCCTGCAGGGGGAGCACAGGGGAAAAAAACGAGCAGTACTTC. It encodes CACRGSTGEKNEQYF.

This chain connects TRBV5-1 to TRBJ2-3, with 7 bases identical to TRBD2. The CDR3 is made up of 14 amino acids. CDR1 is SGHRS, CDR2 YFSETQ, per germline. V dropped 1 base and J dropped 3; count of bases not matched to a gene: 2. CDR3 in DNA: TGCGCCAGCAGCTTGAGCGGGGCGACAGATACGCAGTATTTT. This encodes CASSLSGATDTQYF.

The chain has TRBV5-8 and TRBJ2-7; 13 bases are shared with TRBD2. The V gene end was trimmed by 5 bases and the J gene end by 2 bases; junction bases not matched to a gene: 4. Germline values: CDR1 SGHTS, CDR2 YDEGEE. The CDR3 runs 15 residues. DNA for the CDR3: TGTGCCAGCAGGTATACTAGCGGGGGGGCCTACGAGCAGTACTTC. This encodes CASRYTSGGAYEQYF.

The chain links TRBV6-1 to TRBJ2-6; TRBD1 is a possible D gene (5 bases). The germline V gene has CDR1 MNHNS and CDR2 SASEGT. V was clipped by 3 bases and J by 0 bases, with 12 bases between them. The CDR3 length is 17 residues. For the CDR3, the DNA is TGTGCCAGCAGTGATCAATGGGGCGGCTCTGGGGCCAACGTCCTGACTTTC. It codes for CASSDQWGGSGANVLTF.

The chain links TRBV14 to TRBJ1-2; no clear D. The V end was cut by 1 base, the J end by 5 bases, with 11 bases between. CDR1 and CDR2 (germline): SGHDN, FVKESK. The CDR3 is made up of 14 amino acids. The chain's CDR3 is CASSQVSGPYGYTF. CDR3 DNA sequence: TGTGCCAGCAGCCAAGTTTCTGGGCCTTATGGCTACACCTTC.

This clone was counted only a few times. This chain links TRBV4-1 with TRBJ2-5; perhaps TRBD2 as D (5 bases). Germline lookup yields CDR1 MGHRA and CDR2 YSYEKL. CDR3 size: 15 residues. Trimming shortened V by 1 base and J by 5 bases, and 14 bases separated the two germline ends. In DNA, the CDR3 is TGCGCCAGCAGCCAAGTTACGGGGTCGGGGGAGACCCAGTACTTC. Translated: CASSQVTGSGETQYF.

The gene calls are TRBV6-5 and TRBJ1-1; 8 bases line up with TRBD1. The germline V gene has CDR1 MNHEY and CDR2 SVGAGI. J lost 8 bases, V lost 4 bases, and 9 bases had no gene match. This CDR3 contains 14 residues. CDR3 loop: CASSLDRDLLEAFF. The DNA for the CDR3 is TGTGCCAGCAGTTTGGACAGGGACCTCCTCGAAGCTTTCTTT.

This clone was detected only once. Other DNA sequences from this sample encode an identical CDR3 as well. The rearrangement joins TRBV9 to TRBJ2-2, with D tentatively TRBD1 (5 bases). CDR3 length: 16 amino acids. In germline, CDR1 is SGDLS, CDR2 YYNGEE. The V end lost 0 bases, the J end lost 0 bases, and 9 bases lay between the germline ends. DNA of the CDR3: TGTGCCAGCAGCGTAGAGGCAGGGCCGAACACCGGGGAGCTGTTTTTT. Residues: CASSVEAGPNTGELFF.

V is TRBV10-3 and J is TRBJ1-2; 8 bases are a match to TRBD1. Per germline, CDR1 ENHRY and CDR2 SYGVKD. The CDR3 contains 14 residues. V shed 7 bases, J shed 0 bases, and the junction held 4 bases outside the gene matches. The CDR3 coding sequence is TGTGCCATCAACGGACAGGGTGCTAACTATGGCTACACCTTC. It is translated as CAINGQGANYGYTF.

This clone came up once. The chain joins TRBV2 to TRBJ2-7, with 13 positions matching TRBD2. This CDR3 is built from 15 residues. V lost 6 bases, J lost 5 bases, and 7 bases stayed unmatched. Germline V gene lookup returns CDR1 SNHLY and CDR2 FYNNEI. This CDR3 reads CASRAGTSGIDEQYF. The CDR3, as DNA: TGTGCCAGCAGGGCCGGGACTAGCGGGATCGACGAGCAGTACTTC.

The chain is built from TRBV9 and TRBJ2-2; D uncertain. V gave up 0 bases and J gave up 5 bases, with 14 bases separating them. The V gene's germline CDR1 is SGDLS and CDR2 YYNGEE. CDR3 size: 16 residues. The CDR3 DNA sequence: TGTGCCAGCAGCGTAGGTGTAGTGCGAACGACCGGGGAGCTGTTTTTT. Its translation: CASSVGVVRTTGELFF.

This chain links TRBV6-6 with TRBJ2-5; weak D call: TRBD2 (6 bases). Germline assignment: CDR1 MNHNY and CDR2 SVGAGI (reference sequence). The CDR3 runs to 16 residues. Trimming pared 2 bases from V and 5 bases from J, leaving 18 bases between. DNA of the CDR3: TGTGCCAGCAGTTACCCCGGACCCGCCCGGGAGGAGACCCAGTACTTC. It encodes CASSYPGPAREETQYF.

The CDR3 coding sequence is TGTGCCAGTAAGGCAGGGGGATTCTATGGCTACACCTTC. This gives the protein CASKAGGFYGYTF. The genes are TRBV19 and TRBJ1-2, with 7 bases lining up with TRBD1. This CDR3 spans 13 amino acids. Germline V gene lookup returns CDR1 LNHDA and CDR2 SQIVND (reference sequence). Trimming cost V 7 bases and J 4 bases; bases outside gene matches: 6. The whole variable domain, filled in from reference TRBV19 and TRBJ1-2, reads DGGITQSPKYLFRKEGQNVTLSCEQNLNHDAMYWYRQDPGQGLRLIYYSQIVNDFQKGDIAEGYSVSREKKESFPLTVTSAQKNPTAFYLCASKAGGFYGYTFGSGTRLTVV.

V is TRBV6-5 and J is TRBJ1-2; D not resolved. The length of the CDR3 is 13 residues. The germline CDR1 and CDR2 sequences are MNHEY and SVGAGI. Trimming took 1 base from V and 8 from J, leaving 11 bases between them. The CDR3 is CASSYLDTEGYTF. In DNA form, the CDR3 reads TGTGCCAGCAGTTACTTAGACACTGAAGGCTACACCTTC.

This clone was counted once. The gene calls are TRBV7-2 and TRBJ1-5; D is unclear. Trimming removed 5 bases at V and 9 bases at J, with 11 bases between. The length of the CDR3 is 12 residues. Germline loops: CDR1 SGHTA, CDR2 FQGNSA. The CDR3 reads CASSQHRGPQHF. For the CDR3, the DNA is TGTGCCAGCAGCCAGCACCGGGGGCCCCAGCATTTT.

This clone came up once. The chain has TRBV5-1 and TRBJ2-4, with 7 bases identical to TRBD1. This CDR3 has 18 residues. In germline, CDR1 is SGHRS, CDR2 YFSETQ. V lost 3 bases to trimming and J lost 0 bases; unmatched junction nucleotides: 12. The CDR3: CASSSGTVLSGAKNIQYF. In nucleotides, the CDR3 is TGCGCCAGCAGCTCCGGGACAGTTCTAAGTGGAGCCAAAAACATTCAGTACTTC.

The V call is TRBV5-5, the J call TRBJ2-5, with a weak D call TRBD1 (6 bases). The CDR3 totals 15 residues. The V end lost 0 bases, the J end lost 4 bases, and 13 bases lay between the germline ends. The germline V gene has CDR1 SGHKS and CDR2 YYEKEE (reference sequence). The CDR3 coding sequence is TGTGCCAGCAGCTTGGGGTCAGGGGCACGAGAGACCCAGTACTTC. Translated: CASSLGSGARETQYF.

This chain uses TRBV6-5 with TRBJ2-1; D might be TRBD1 (5 bases). V was cut by 1 base and J by 4 bases, with 14 bases left in between. Germline V gene sequence: CDR1 MNHEY, CDR2 SVGAGI. The CDR3 runs 16 residues. For the CDR3, the DNA is TGTGCCAGCAGTTACTTAGACTCTAAGGGGTACAATGAGCAGTTCTTC. As protein: CASSYLDSKGYNEQFF.